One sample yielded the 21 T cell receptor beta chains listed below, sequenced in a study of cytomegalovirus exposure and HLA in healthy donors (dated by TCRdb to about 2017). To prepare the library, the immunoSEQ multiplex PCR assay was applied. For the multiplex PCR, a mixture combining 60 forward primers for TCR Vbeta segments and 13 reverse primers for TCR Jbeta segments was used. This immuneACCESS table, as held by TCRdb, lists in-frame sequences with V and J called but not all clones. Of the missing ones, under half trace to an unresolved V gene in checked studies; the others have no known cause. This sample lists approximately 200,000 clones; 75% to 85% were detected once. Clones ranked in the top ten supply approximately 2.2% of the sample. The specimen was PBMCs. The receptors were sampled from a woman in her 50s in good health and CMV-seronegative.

CDR3 sequence: CASSVMQDTEAFF. In DNA form, the CDR3 reads TGTGCCAGCAGTGTTATGCAGGACACTGAAGCTTTCTTT. J is TRBJ1-1 and V is TRBV6-4; D remains ambiguous. Germline loops: CDR1 MRHNA, CDR2 SNTAGT. This CDR3 spans 13 amino acids. The V end was cut by 4 bases, the J end by 3 bases, with 9 bases between.

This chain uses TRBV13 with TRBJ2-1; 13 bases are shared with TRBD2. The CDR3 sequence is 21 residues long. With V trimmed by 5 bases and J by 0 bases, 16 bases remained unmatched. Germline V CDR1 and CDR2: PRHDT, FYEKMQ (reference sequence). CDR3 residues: CASSPSTIVGLAGSSYNEQFF. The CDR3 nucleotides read TGTGCCAGCAGCCCTTCGACCATTGTGGGACTAGCGGGAAGCTCCTACAATGAGCAGTTCTTC.

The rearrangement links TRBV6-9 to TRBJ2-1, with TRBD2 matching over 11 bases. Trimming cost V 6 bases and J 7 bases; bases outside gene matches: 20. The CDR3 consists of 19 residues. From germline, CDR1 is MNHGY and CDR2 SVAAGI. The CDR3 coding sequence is TGTGCCAGCAGGGGAATCCGGGTGAAGACTAGCGGGAATTCTAATGAGCAGTTCTTC. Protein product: CASRGIRVKTSGNSNEQFF.

The CDR3 loop is CASSLSMTTGYGYTF. CDR3 bases: TGTGCCAGCAGCTTATCCATGACAACTGGGTATGGCTACACCTTC. The J gene is TRBJ1-2, the V gene TRBV7-8; no firm D call. V dropped 2 bases and J dropped 5 bases, with 15 bases sitting between them. The length of the CDR3 is 15 residues. The germline gives CDR1 SGHVS, CDR2 FQNEAQ.

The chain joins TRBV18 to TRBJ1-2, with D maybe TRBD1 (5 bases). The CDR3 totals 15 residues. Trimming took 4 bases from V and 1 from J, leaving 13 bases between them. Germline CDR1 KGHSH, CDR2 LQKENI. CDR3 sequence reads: CASSQTESFNYGYTF. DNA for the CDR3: TGTGCCAGCTCACAGACAGAGAGTTTTAACTATGGCTACACCTTC.

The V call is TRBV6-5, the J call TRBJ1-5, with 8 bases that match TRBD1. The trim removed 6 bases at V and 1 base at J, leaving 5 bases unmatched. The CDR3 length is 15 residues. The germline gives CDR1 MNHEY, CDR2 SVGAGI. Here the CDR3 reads CASSTDRASNQPQHF. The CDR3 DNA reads TGTGCCAGCAGCACGGACAGGGCAAGCAATCAGCCCCAGCATTTT.

The CDR3 nucleotides are TGCGCCAGCAGCTTTCAGAACACCGGGGAGCTGTTTTTT. The encoded protein is CASSFQNTGELFF. The gene calls are TRBV5-1 and TRBJ2-2, with D hard to call. With 2 bases removed from V and 1 base from J, the gap between germline ends came to 3 bases. The CDR3 is 13 residues long. Per the germline V gene, CDR1 is SGHRS and CDR2 is YFSETQ.

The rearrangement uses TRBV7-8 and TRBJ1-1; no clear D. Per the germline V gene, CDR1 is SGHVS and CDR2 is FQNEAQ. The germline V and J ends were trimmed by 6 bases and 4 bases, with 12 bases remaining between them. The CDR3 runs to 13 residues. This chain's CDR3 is CASRRLIGTEAFF. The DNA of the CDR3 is TGTGCCAGCAGGCGACTCATAGGCACTGAAGCTTTCTTT.

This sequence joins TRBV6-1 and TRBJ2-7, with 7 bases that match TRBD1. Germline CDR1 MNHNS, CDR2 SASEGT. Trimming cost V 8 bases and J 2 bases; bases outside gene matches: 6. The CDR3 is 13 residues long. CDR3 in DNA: TGTGCCAGCGGGGGACAGAGTCCCTACGAGCAGTACTTC. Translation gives CASGGQSPYEQYF.

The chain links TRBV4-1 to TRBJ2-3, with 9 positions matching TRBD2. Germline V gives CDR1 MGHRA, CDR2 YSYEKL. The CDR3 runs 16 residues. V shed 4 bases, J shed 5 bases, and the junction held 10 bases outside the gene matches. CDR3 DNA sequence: TGCGCCAGCAGCCCAGGTAGGGTAGCGGGAGAAGATACGCAGTATTTT. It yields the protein CASSPGRVAGEDTQYF.

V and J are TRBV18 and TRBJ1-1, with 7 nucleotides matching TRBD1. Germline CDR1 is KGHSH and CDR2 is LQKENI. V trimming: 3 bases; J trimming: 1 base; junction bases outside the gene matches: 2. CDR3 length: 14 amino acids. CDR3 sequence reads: CASSPGQTNTEAFF. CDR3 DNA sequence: TGTGCCAGCTCACCGGGACAGACGAACACTGAAGCTTTCTTT.

CDR3 bases: TGTGCCAGCAGCTCGCCAGGGTTACATGGCTACACCTTC. Translating it yields CASSSPGLHGYTF. V gene TRBV5-6 combines with J gene TRBJ1-2; D possibly corresponds to TRBD1 (5 bases). CDR1 SGHDT and CDR2 YYEEEE come from the germline V gene. The CDR3 consists of 13 residues. Trimming shortened V by 3 bases and J by 6 bases, and 12 bases separated the two germline ends.

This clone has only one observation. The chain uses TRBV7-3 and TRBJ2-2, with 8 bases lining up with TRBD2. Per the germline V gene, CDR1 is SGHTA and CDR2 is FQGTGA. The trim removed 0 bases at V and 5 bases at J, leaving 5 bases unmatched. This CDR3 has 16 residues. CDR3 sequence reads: CASSLTAGVGTGELFF. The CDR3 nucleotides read TGTGCCAGCAGCTTAACAGCGGGAGTTGGGACCGGGGAGCTGTTTTTT.

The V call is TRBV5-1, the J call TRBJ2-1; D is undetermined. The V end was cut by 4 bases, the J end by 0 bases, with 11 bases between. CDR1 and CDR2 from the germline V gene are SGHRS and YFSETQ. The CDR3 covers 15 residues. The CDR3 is CASSVGRSSYNEQFF. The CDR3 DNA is TGCGCCAGCAGCGTTGGGCGTAGCTCCTACAATGAGCAGTTCTTC. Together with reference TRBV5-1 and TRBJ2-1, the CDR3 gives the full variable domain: KAGVTQTPRYLIKTRGQQVTLSCSPISGHRSVSWYQQTPGQGLQFLFEYFSETQRNKGNFPGRFSGRQFSNSRSEMNVSTLELGDSALYLCASSVGRSSYNEQFFGPGTRLTVL.

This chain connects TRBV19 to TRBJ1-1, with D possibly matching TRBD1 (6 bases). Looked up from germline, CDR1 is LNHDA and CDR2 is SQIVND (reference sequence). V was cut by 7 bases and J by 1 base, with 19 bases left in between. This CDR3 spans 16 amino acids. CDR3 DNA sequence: TGTGCCAGTATGGTGGGGGGGCTGTCGGGGAACACTGAAGCTTTCTTT. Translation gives CASMVGGLSGNTEAFF.

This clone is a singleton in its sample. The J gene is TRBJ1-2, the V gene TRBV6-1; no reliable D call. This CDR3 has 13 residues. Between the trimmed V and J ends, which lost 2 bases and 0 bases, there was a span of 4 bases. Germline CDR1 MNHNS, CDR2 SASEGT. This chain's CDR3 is CASSESANYGYTF. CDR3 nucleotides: TGTGCCAGCAGTGAATCCGCTAACTATGGCTACACCTTC.

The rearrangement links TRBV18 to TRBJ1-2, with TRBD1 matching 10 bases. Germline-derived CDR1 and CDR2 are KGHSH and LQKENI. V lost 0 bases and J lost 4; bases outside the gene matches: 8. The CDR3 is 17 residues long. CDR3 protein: CASSPPRGQGPSYGYTF. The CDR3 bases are TGTGCCAGCTCACCACCGAGGGGACAGGGGCCTTCCTATGGCTACACCTTC.

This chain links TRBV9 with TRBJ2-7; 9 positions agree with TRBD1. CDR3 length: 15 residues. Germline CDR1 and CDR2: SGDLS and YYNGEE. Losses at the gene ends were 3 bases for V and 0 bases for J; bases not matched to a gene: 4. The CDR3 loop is CASSAGTGTSYEQYF. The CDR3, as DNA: TGTGCCAGCAGCGCGGGGACAGGGACCTCCTACGAGCAGTACTTC. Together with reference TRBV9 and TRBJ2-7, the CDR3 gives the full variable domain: DSGVTQTPKHLITATGQRVTLRCSPRSGDLSVYWYQQSLDQGLQFLIQYYNGEERAKGNILERFSAQQFPDLHSELNLSSLELGDSALYFCASSAGTGTSYEQYFGPGTRLTVT.

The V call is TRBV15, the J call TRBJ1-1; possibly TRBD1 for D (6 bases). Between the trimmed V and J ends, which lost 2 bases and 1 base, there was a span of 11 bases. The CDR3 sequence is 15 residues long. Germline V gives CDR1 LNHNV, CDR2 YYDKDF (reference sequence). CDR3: CATSRSGAGNTEAFF. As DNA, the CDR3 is TGTGCCACCAGCAGATCAGGGGCCGGGAACACTGAAGCTTTCTTT.

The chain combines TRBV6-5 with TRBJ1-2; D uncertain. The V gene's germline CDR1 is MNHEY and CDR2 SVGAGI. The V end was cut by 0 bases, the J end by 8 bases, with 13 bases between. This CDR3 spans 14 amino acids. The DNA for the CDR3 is TGTGCCAGCAGTTACTCGGCGGGAGATAGGGGCTACACCTTC. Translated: CASSYSAGDRGYTF.

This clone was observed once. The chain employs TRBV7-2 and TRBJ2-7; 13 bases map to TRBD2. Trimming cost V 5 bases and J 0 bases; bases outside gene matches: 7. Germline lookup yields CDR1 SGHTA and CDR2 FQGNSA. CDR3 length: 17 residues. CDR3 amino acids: CASSLTSGRTSSYEQYF. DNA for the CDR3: TGTGCCAGCAGCCTGACTAGCGGGAGGACCTCCTCCTACGAGCAGTACTTC. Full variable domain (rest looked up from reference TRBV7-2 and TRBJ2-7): GAGVSQSPSNKVTEKGKDVELRCDPISGHTALYWYRQSLGQGLEFLIYFQGNSAPDKSGLPSDRFSAERTGGSVSTLTIQRTQQEDSAVYLCASSLTSGRTSSYEQYFGPGTRLTVT.